The next 18 T cell receptor beta chains were all read from a single sample in a study of shared clonotypes between healthy human individuals. Positively selected for CCR7, the CD45RO-negative cells used as naive CD8 cells excluded terminally differentiated effector memory CD45RA+ cells. Method: immunoSEQ multiplex PCR; TCRdb's copy keeps in-frame clones and lacks some. The profile covers some 580,000 clones, with about 98% appearing a single time and 0.3% taken by the ten largest. Source material: naive CD8+ T cells sorted from blood. The receptors derive from a young man in good health.

The chain has TRBV7-2 and TRBJ2-2; D may be TRBD2 (5 bases). Trimming took 5 bases from V and 6 from J, leaving 16 bases between them. This CDR3 has 15 residues. Germline CDR1 reads SGHTA; CDR2 reads FQGNSA. CDR3 in amino acids: CASSPKGEGAGELFF. CDR3 sequence (DNA): TGTGCCAGCAGCCCCAAGGGTGAGGGCGCCGGGGAGCTGTTTTTT.

V and J are TRBV11-2 and TRBJ2-2, with 9 nucleotides matching TRBD1. The ends lost 7 bases at V and 6 bases at J; junction bases unmatched: 6. The germline V gene encodes CDR1 SGHAT and CDR2 FQNNGV. The CDR3 is 14 residues long. This CDR3 is CASTGTGFPGELFF. As DNA, the CDR3 is TGTGCCAGCACCGGGACAGGGTTCCCCGGGGAGCTGTTTTTT.

The chain combines TRBV2 with TRBJ2-1, with D uncertain. The germline V gene has CDR1 SNHLY and CDR2 FYNNEI. The CDR3 spans 13 residues. Trimming removed 3 bases at V and 8 bases at J, with 11 bases between. This CDR3 reads CASSEAVVDEQFF. CDR3 nucleotide sequence: TGTGCCAGCAGTGAGGCGGTCGTGGATGAGCAGTTCTTC.

This chain connects TRBV7-9 to TRBJ2-7; no reliable D call. CDR3 length equals 15 residues. The germline CDR1 and CDR2 sequences are SEHNR and FQNEAQ (reference sequence). V lost 4 bases and J lost 3, with 16 bases in between. Here the CDR3 reads CASSSSIDPGYEQYF. Here the CDR3 DNA reads TGTGCCAGCAGCTCATCTATAGACCCGGGCTACGAGCAGTACTTC. Drawing the rest from reference TRBV7-9 and TRBJ2-7, the complete variable domain is DTGVSQNPRHKITKRGQNVTFRCDPISEHNRLYWYRQTLGQGPEFLTYFQNEAQLEKSRLLSDRFSAERPKGSFSTLEIQRTEQGDSAMYLCASSSSIDPGYEQYFGPGTRLTVT.

The chain couples TRBV9 to TRBJ1-5, with D possibly TRBD1 on 5 matching bases. This CDR3 has 19 residues. V was cut by 4 bases and J by 4 bases, with 27 bases left in between. Germline V gene sequence: CDR1 SGDLS, CDR2 YYNGEE. This CDR3 is CASSSRRARWAGRNQPQHF. The CDR3 coding sequence is TGTGCCAGCAGCTCCCGTAGGGCCCGATGGGCAGGGAGGAATCAGCCCCAGCATTTT.

The gene calls are TRBV13 and TRBJ2-7, with D hard to call. Germline assignment: CDR1 PRHDT and CDR2 FYEKMQ (reference sequence). This CDR3 is 14 amino acids long. V was cut by 0 bases and J by 2 bases, with 8 bases left in between. CDR3 loop: CASSLGPRPYEQYF. The CDR3 nucleotides are TGTGCCAGCAGCTTAGGACCGAGGCCCTACGAGCAGTACTTC.

This chain connects TRBV6-6 to TRBJ2-7; 10 bases fit TRBD1. The CDR3 runs 14 residues. V shed 5 bases, J shed 7 bases, and the junction held 8 bases outside the gene matches. Germline lookup yields CDR1 MNHNY and CDR2 SVGAGI (reference sequence). The chain's CDR3 is CASSTPGQGREQYF. The CDR3 DNA sequence: TGTGCCAGCAGTACACCGGGACAGGGGAGAGAGCAGTACTTC.

The chain employs TRBV7-9 and TRBJ2-7; TRBD2 matches 9 bases. The V segment lost 4 bases and the J segment 6 bases; nucleotides outside the gene matches: 10. The germline V gene has CDR1 SEHNR and CDR2 FQNEAQ (reference sequence). The CDR3 is 15 residues long. The CDR3 DNA follows: TGTGCCAGCAGCTCGTGGGGACTAGCAAAATTCGAGCAGTACTTC. This codes for CASSSWGLAKFEQYF.

With regard to this clone: Additional DNA sequences in this sample encode the identical CDR3. The chain has TRBV27 and TRBJ1-5; D not certain. CDR1 is MNHEY, CDR2 SMNVEV, per germline (reference sequence). There are 12 residues in the CDR3. V shed 3 bases and J shed 7 bases, with 7 bases lying between them. The CDR3 bases are TGTGCCAGCAGTTTTGGCGGGCAGCCCCAGCATTTT. It translates to CASSFGGQPQHF.

The chain couples TRBV28 to TRBJ2-3, with D possibly TRBD1 on 5 matching bases. CDR1 and CDR2 from the germline V gene are MDHEN and SYDVKM. The CDR3 sequence is 12 residues long. The germline V and J ends were trimmed by 9 bases and 5 bases, with 12 bases remaining between them. CDR3 DNA sequence: TGTGCCAGTAGACAGTTTGGAGATACGCAGTATTTT. This translates into CASRQFGDTQYF.

The J gene is TRBJ2-2, the V gene TRBV9, with D possibly TRBD1 on 5 matching bases. Germline V gene data show CDR1 as SGDLS and CDR2 as YYNGEE. Deletions cut 0 bases from V and 6 bases from J, with 9 bases between. This CDR3 is 14 amino acids long. CDR3 region: CASSVGGAAGELFF. CDR3 DNA sequence: TGTGCCAGCAGCGTAGGGGGCGCCGCCGGGGAGCTGTTTTTT.

The chain links TRBV9 to TRBJ2-2; D possibly corresponds to TRBD1 (6 bases). V was pared by 5 bases and J by 5 bases, with 13 bases between. Germline CDR1 is SGDLS and CDR2 is YYNGEE. This CDR3 comprises 14 residues. CDR3: CASRLRQETGELFF. The CDR3 DNA follows: TGTGCCAGCAGACTAAGACAGGAAACCGGGGAGCTGTTTTTT.

This chain links TRBV29-1 with TRBJ2-2; the D is unclear. Germline V CDR1 and CDR2: SQVTM, ANQGSEA. V shed 7 bases and J shed 1 base, with 10 bases lying between them. CDR3 size: 13 residues. CDR3 loop: CSAWTENTGELFF. The DNA for the CDR3 is TGCAGCGCCTGGACCGAGAACACCGGGGAGCTGTTTTTT.

The chain is built from TRBV15 and TRBJ1-3; 7 bases map to TRBD1. Germline assignment: CDR1 LNHNV and CDR2 YYDKDF (reference sequence). V trimming: 4 bases; J trimming: 3 bases; junction bases outside the gene matches: 3. CDR3 length equals 14 residues. CDR3 protein: CATSTAGGGNTIYF. CDR3 coding DNA: TGTGCCACCAGCACCGCAGGGGGTGGAAACACCATATATTTT.

The chain has TRBV11-3 and TRBJ1-3; the D is unclear. V lost 3 bases and J lost 2, with 8 bases in between. The CDR3 is made up of 14 amino acids. Germline V gene lookup returns CDR1 SGHNT and CDR2 YENEEA. The CDR3 loop is CASSFASPGNTIYF. The CDR3 nucleotides read TGTGCCAGCAGCTTCGCCAGTCCTGGAAACACCATATATTTT. Supplemented by reference TRBV11-3 and TRBJ1-3, the full variable domain reads EAGVVQSPRYKIIEKKQPVAFWCNPISGHNTLYWYLQNLGQGPELLIRYENEEAVDDSQLPKDRFSAERLKGVDSTLKIQPAELGDSAVYLCASSFASPGNTIYFGEGSWLTVV.

In its sample, this clone was seen once. The V gene is TRBV13, the J gene TRBJ1-5; D gene ambiguous. The V gene lost 3 bases and the J gene lost 0 bases, with 9 bases spanning the gap. This CDR3 has 15 amino acids. Germline CDR1 is PRHDT and CDR2 is FYEKMQ (reference sequence). The CDR3: CASSFGTTSNQPQHF. CDR3 bases: TGTGCCAGCAGCTTCGGCACAACTAGCAATCAGCCCCAGCATTTT.

V usage is TRBV13 and J usage is TRBJ2-1, with D perhaps matching TRBD1 or TRBD2 (5 bases each). This CDR3 is built from 15 residues. In germline, CDR1 is PRHDT, CDR2 FYEKMQ (reference sequence). V lost 0 bases and J lost 8, with 14 bases in between. As DNA, the CDR3 is TGTGCCAGCAGCTTAGGGTTTTCGGGGACCGATGAGCAGTTCTTC. The encoded protein is CASSLGFSGTDEQFF.

Notes on this clone: The junction does not match germline at one end; this may be a read error. This chain uses TRBV7-7 with TRBJ2-7, with 11 bases aligning to TRBD1. The length of the CDR3 is 14 residues. CDR1 and CDR2 (germline): SSHAT, FNYEAQ (reference sequence). This chain's CDR3 is CASSPGTGGYEQYF. As DNA, the CDR3 is TGTGCTAGCAGCCCTGGGACAGGGGGCTACGAGCAGTACTTC.